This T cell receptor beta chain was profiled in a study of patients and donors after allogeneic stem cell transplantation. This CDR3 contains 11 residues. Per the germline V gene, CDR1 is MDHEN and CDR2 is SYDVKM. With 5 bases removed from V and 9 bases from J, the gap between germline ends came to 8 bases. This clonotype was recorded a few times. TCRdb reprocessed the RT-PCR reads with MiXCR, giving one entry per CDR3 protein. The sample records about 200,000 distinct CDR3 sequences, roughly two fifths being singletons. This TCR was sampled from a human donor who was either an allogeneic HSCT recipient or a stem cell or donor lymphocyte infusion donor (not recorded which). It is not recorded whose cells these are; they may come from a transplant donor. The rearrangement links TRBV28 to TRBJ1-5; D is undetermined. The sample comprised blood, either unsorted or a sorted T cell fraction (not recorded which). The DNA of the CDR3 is TGTGCCAGCAGTCCCCTAGGGCCCCAGCATTTT. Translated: CASSPLGPQHF.